This T cell receptor beta chain appears in the sequencing data of a study of T cells expressing NK-cell markers. Overall study context: The study sequenced eight donors, seven HCMV-seropositive and one seronegative.

Whole-study results and caveats: In several donors, dominant clonotypes made up roughly 25-60.1% of CD3+CD56-NKG2C+ cells.

A 5'RACE template switching approach incorporating UMIs was used to make TCR beta cDNA. Each CDR3 protein gets one entry in TCRdb, which reprocessed the 5' RACE reads and gives no DNA. This table lists hundreds of thousands of distinct CDR3 sequences. Remarks on this clonotype: Antigen specificity is unknown.

This CDR3 has 15 residues. CDR1 is MNHEY, CDR2 SMNVEV, per germline (reference sequence). Sequencing used blood T cells: a sorted CD56 or NKG2C T cell subset, CD4+ or CD8+ T cells, or bulk PBMC T cells (not recorded which). This clonotype was obtained from a woman between 18 and 69 years old in good health. This chain links TRBV27 with TRBJ1-6; the D call from TCRdb, TRBD1, cannot be confirmed without DNA. Here the CDR3 reads CASSRDSLYNSPLHF.